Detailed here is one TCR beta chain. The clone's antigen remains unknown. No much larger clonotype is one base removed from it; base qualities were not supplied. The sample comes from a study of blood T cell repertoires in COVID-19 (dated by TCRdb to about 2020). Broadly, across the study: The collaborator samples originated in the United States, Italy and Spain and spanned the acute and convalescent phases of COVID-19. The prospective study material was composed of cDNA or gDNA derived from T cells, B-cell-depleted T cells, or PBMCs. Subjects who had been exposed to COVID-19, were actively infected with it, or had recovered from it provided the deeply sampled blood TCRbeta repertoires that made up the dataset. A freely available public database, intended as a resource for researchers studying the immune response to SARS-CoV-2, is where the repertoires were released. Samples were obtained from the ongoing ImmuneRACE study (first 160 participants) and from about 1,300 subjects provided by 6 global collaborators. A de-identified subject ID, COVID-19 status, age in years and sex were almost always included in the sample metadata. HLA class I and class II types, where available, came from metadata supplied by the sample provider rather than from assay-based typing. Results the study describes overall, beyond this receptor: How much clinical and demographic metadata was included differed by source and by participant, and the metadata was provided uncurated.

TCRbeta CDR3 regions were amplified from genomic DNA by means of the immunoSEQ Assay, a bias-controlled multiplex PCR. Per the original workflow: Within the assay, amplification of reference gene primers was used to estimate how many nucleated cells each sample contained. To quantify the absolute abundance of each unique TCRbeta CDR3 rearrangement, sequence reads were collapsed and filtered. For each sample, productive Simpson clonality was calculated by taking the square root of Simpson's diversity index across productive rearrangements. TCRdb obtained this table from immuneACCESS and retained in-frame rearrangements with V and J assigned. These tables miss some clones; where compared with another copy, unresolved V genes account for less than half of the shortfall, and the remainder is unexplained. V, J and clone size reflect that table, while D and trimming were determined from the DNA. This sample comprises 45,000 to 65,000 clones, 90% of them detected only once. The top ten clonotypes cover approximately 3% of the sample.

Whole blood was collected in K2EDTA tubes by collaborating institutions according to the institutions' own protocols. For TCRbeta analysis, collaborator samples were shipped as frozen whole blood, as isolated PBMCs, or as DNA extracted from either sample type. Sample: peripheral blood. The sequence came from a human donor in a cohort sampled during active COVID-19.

The DNA sequence follows: TGTGCCAGTGGTACCGGGCCCCCCGGGGCAGATACGCAGTATTTT. Its protein reads: CASGTGPPGADTQYF. The chain is assembled from TRBV9 and TRBJ2-3, with TRBD2 as a weak D call on 5 bases. The trim is 8 bases for V and 4 bases for J, with a gap of 20 bases between the germline ends. The germline V gene provides CDR1 SGDLS and CDR2 YYNGEE. From cysteine to phenylalanine, the CDR3 is 15 amino acids long. This entry keeps only the CDR3 DNA: 45 bases, framed from base 1.